A single sample is the source of the 28 T cell receptor beta chains below, sequenced in a study of CD8 T cells in Susac syndrome. The RNA input was roughly 0.45 to 1 ug, and it was reverse transcribed with random hexamers. TCRdb analysed the immunoSEQ multiplex PCR reads with MiXCR anew, one entry per CDR3 protein. The sample includes 45,000 or so distinct CDR3 sequences, more than 85% of them seen just once. Sequenced sample: CD8+ T cells from PBMCs. Receptors were obtained from a human donor in good health.

The V call is TRBV2, the J call TRBJ2-2, with unresolved D. Germline values: CDR1 SNHLY, CDR2 FYNNEI. The CDR3 length is 14 residues. V gave up 4 bases and J gave up 0 bases, with 6 bases separating them. CDR3 in DNA: TGTGCCAGCAGTGGGGCCTCGAACACCGGGGAGCTGTTTTTT. Encoded protein: CASSGASNTGELFF.

The chain carries TRBV13 and TRBJ2-3; D is unresolved. Germline loops: CDR1 PRHDT, CDR2 FYEKMQ (reference sequence). The V and J ends lost 3 bases and 6 bases respectively, with 16 bases between them. The CDR3 runs to 15 residues. The CDR3 DNA follows: TGTGCCAGCAGCTTCGTAGCATACCTCCCCGATACGCAGTATTTT. Translation: CASSFVAYLPDTQYF. The entire variable domain, with the rest obtained from reference TRBV13 and TRBJ2-3, is as follows: AAGVIQSPRHLIKEKRETATLKCYPIPRHDTVYWYQQGPGQDPQFLISFYEKMQSDKGSIPDRFSAQQFSDYHSELNMSSLELGDSALYFCASSFVAYLPDTQYFGPGTRLTVL.

The chain recombines TRBV29-1 with TRBJ2-3; D ambiguous. The germline CDR1 and CDR2 sequences are SQVTM and ANQGSEA. This CDR3 is 10 amino acids long. The ends were cut back, 7 bases at V and 4 bases at J, with 6 bases in the middle. CDR3 residues: CSAHSDTQYF. The CDR3 DNA reads TGCAGCGCCCACTCAGATACGCAGTATTTT.

The chain combines TRBV5-6 with TRBJ1-1, with TRBD1 matching 7 bases. The CDR3 covers 15 residues. From germline, CDR1 is SGHDT and CDR2 YYEEEE. J lost 4 bases, V lost 4 bases, and 10 bases had no gene match. The CDR3: CASSVLRGLGTEAFF. The CDR3 DNA sequence: TGTGCCAGCAGCGTACTAAGGGGGCTGGGCACTGAAGCTTTCTTT.

The CDR3 bases are TGTGCCAGCAGCTTAGGGGGACTAGCCAGCTCCTACAATGAGCAGTTCTTC. This encodes CASSLGGLASSYNEQFF. V gene TRBV11-3 combines with J gene TRBJ2-1; 9 positions match TRBD2. In germline, CDR1 is SGHNT, CDR2 YENEEA. V shed 1 base, J shed 0 bases, and the junction held 4 bases outside the gene matches. The CDR3 spans 17 residues.

In its sample, this clonotype was seen a few times. The chain recombines TRBV29-1 with TRBJ2-7; 12 bases agree with TRBD2. Germline CDR1 SQVTM, CDR2 ANQGSEA. The junction had 2 bases not matched to a gene; V was cut back by 6 bases and J by 2 bases. The CDR3 length is 13 residues. CDR3 loop: CSVGLAGPYEQYF. In DNA, the CDR3 is TGCAGCGTCGGACTAGCGGGACCCTACGAGCAGTACTTC.

The chain joins TRBV29-1 to TRBJ2-3, with 9 bases identical to TRBD2. The CDR3 contains 14 residues. Looked up from germline, CDR1 is SQVTM and CDR2 is ANQGSEA. After removal of 1 base from V and 4 bases from J, the junction contained 3 bases not matched to a gene. The CDR3 reads CSVEGGGRADTQYF. The CDR3, as DNA: TGCAGCGTTGAAGGAGGCGGGAGGGCAGATACGCAGTATTTT.

The V call is TRBV4-1, the J call TRBJ2-2, with D possibly TRBD1 on 5 matching bases. Looked up from germline, CDR1 is MGHRA and CDR2 is YSYEKL. V lost 0 bases and J lost 3, with 8 bases in between. The CDR3 contains 15 residues. CDR3 DNA sequence: TGCGCCAGCAGCCAAGAGCCAGGGTACACCGGGGAGCTGTTTTTT. Protein sequence: CASSQEPGYTGELFF.

The J gene is TRBJ2-5, the V gene TRBV3-1; 8 nucleotides line up with TRBD2. After removal of 8 bases from V and 5 bases from J, the junction contained 19 bases not matched to a gene. The germline V gene has CDR1 LGHDT and CDR2 YNNKEL (reference sequence). This CDR3 comprises 17 residues. CDR3 coding DNA: TGTGCCAGCGTTAGCCGGCGGGAGGTAGAGTATTTGGAGACCCAGTACTTC. Protein: CASVSRREVEYLETQYF.

This clonotype has more than one count but fewer than ten. The rearrangement links TRBV12-3 or TRBV12-4 to TRBJ1-1; tentative D call: TRBD1 (5 bases). The CDR3 consists of 11 residues. V shed 6 bases and J shed 8 bases, with 10 bases lying between them. The CDR3 here is CASSLGPEAFF. The CDR3 region has the DNA TGTGCCAGCAGCTTGGGGCCCGAAGCTTTCTTT.

This clonotype appeared a few times. The chain couples TRBV7-9 to TRBJ2-5; TRBD2 is a possible D gene (6 bases). The CDR3 is 15 amino acids. The germline V gene has CDR1 SEHNR and CDR2 FQNEAQ (reference sequence). V lost 0 bases and J 4 bases, leaving 12 bases between the germline ends. This CDR3 reads CASSLAAGSRETQYF. CDR3 coding DNA: TGTGCCAGCAGCTTAGCTGCGGGGTCGAGAGAGACCCAGTACTTC.

Here the CDR3 reads CSARDFVAGYEQYF. In DNA, the CDR3 is TGCAGTGCTAGAGACTTTGTGGCAGGTTACGAGCAGTACTTC. The chain joins TRBV20-1 to TRBJ2-7; no firm D call. Germline-derived CDR1 and CDR2 are DFQATT and SNEGSKA (reference sequence). Trimming stripped 0 bases from V and 4 bases from J, with 13 bases between. This CDR3 region has 14 residues.

This chain connects TRBV29-1 to TRBJ1-2; 7 bases are a match to TRBD1. The CDR3 covers 13 residues. The germline V gene encodes CDR1 SQVTM and CDR2 ANQGSEA. The trim removed 4 bases at V and 7 bases at J, leaving 9 bases unmatched. The CDR3 region is CSVAQGTISGYTF. The CDR3 bases are TGCAGCGTTGCACAGGGGACTATCAGTGGCTACACCTTC.

The J gene is TRBJ2-2, the V gene TRBV29-1; D might be TRBD1 (6 bases). The length of the CDR3 is 12 residues. Germline V lookup: CDR1 SQVTM, CDR2 ANQGSEA. V was cut by 5 bases and J by 4 bases, with 8 bases left in between. CDR3 sequence (DNA): TGCAGCGTTCCCAGGGGCACCGGGGAGCTGTTTTTT. This gives the protein CSVPRGTGELFF.

This clonotype was counted once. The genes are TRBV27 and TRBJ2-1; 9 nucleotides match TRBD2. The CDR3 is 18 residues long. CDR1 is MNHEY, CDR2 SMNVEV, per germline (reference sequence). V lost 1 base to trimming and J lost 1 base; unmatched junction nucleotides: 8. The CDR3 DNA reads TGTGCCAGCAGTTTATTGGCGGGAGGGTCCGGTTCCTACAATGAGCAGTTCTTC. It is translated as CASSLLAGGSGSYNEQFF.

This chain joins TRBV5-6 and TRBJ2-7, with a possible D match to TRBD2 (5 bases). The CDR3 extends over 14 amino acids. Germline values: CDR1 SGHDT, CDR2 YYEEEE. The germline V and J ends were trimmed by 0 bases and 1 base, with 8 bases remaining between them. CDR3 amino acids: CASSLGGLSYEQYF. The CDR3 DNA follows: TGTGCCAGCAGCTTGGGCGGGCTTTCCTACGAGCAGTACTTC.

The chain links TRBV7-9 to TRBJ1-1, with a tentative D call TRBD1 (5 bases). The germline V gene encodes CDR1 SEHNR and CDR2 FQNEAQ (reference sequence). This CDR3 spans 15 amino acids. V shed 1 base and J shed 1 base, with 10 bases lying between them. CDR3 bases: TGTGCCAGCAGCTTAGGATTGGGACCGAACACTGAAGCTTTCTTT. It is translated as CASSLGLGPNTEAFF.

The chain is built from TRBV3-1 and TRBJ2-2; the D is unclear. V was shortened by 3 bases and J by 0 bases, with 14 bases between the two germline ends. This CDR3 has 17 amino acids. CDR1 and CDR2 (germline): LGHDT, YNNKEL (reference sequence). In DNA, the CDR3 is TGTGCCAGCAGCCAGATGGCCGTGGCGGCGAACACCGGGGAGCTGTTTTTT. Its translation is CASSQMAVAANTGELFF. Full variable domain (missing parts from reference TRBV3-1 and TRBJ2-2): DTAVSQTPKYLVTQMGNDKSIKCEQNLGHDTMYWYKQDSKKFLKIMFSYNNKELIINETVPNRFSPKSPDKAHLNLHINSLELGDSAVYFCASSQMAVAANTGELFFGEGSRLTVL.

The rearrangement links TRBV2 to TRBJ2-5, with 8 bases aligning to TRBD1. The CDR3 is 16 residues long. V shed 3 bases, J shed 3 bases, and the junction held 9 bases outside the gene matches. The germline gives CDR1 SNHLY, CDR2 FYNNEI. The CDR3 loop is CASSDPDRVGEETQYF. The CDR3 DNA sequence: TGTGCCAGCAGTGACCCGGACAGGGTCGGAGAAGAGACCCAGTACTTC.

This clonotype was found once. This sequence joins TRBV29-1 and TRBJ2-7, with D perhaps TRBD2 (5 bases). Trimming removed 4 bases from V and 2 bases from J, with 9 bases in between. CDR1 SQVTM and CDR2 ANQGSEA come from the germline V gene. The CDR3 length is 12 residues. CDR3 coding DNA: TGCAGCGTTGTGGCGGGTACCTACGAGCAGTACTTC. This encodes CSVVAGTYEQYF.

The rearrangement uses TRBV7-9 and TRBJ2-7, with 7 bases fitting TRBD1. J lost 3 bases, V lost 5 bases, and 1 base had no gene match. The CDR3 totals 12 residues. Germline V gene lookup returns CDR1 SEHNR and CDR2 FQNEAQ (reference sequence). For the CDR3, the DNA is TGTGCCAGCAGCGGACAGGTCTACGAGCAGTACTTC. Its protein product is CASSGQVYEQYF.

V is TRBV29-1 and J is TRBJ2-1, with D uncertain. The CDR3 is made up of 12 amino acids. Germline CDR1 reads SQVTM; CDR2 reads ANQGSEA. Trimming took 4 bases from V and 5 from J, leaving 9 bases between them. CDR3 loop: CSVGVRNNEQFF. The DNA for the CDR3 is TGCAGCGTTGGCGTCAGAAACAATGAGCAGTTCTTC.

The rearrangement links TRBV20-1 to TRBJ2-2; 7 positions match TRBD1. The CDR3 covers 14 residues. The germline V gene has CDR1 DFQATT and CDR2 SNEGSKA (reference sequence). V lost 2 bases, J lost 5 bases, and 5 bases stayed unmatched. CDR3 coding DNA: TGCAGTGCTAGACCACGGGACAGTACCGGGGAGCTGTTTTTT. Translating gives CSARPRDSTGELFF.

This rearrangement joins TRBV5-1 to TRBJ1-5; perhaps TRBD1 as D (5 bases). The CDR3 extends over 18 amino acids. CDR1 SGHRS and CDR2 YFSETQ come from the germline V gene. V gave up 0 bases and J gave up 0 bases, with 16 bases separating them. The CDR3: CASSLEAGLTYSNQPQHF. In DNA form, the CDR3 reads TGCGCCAGCAGCTTGGAGGCAGGGCTCACCTATAGCAATCAGCCCCAGCATTTT.

The chain combines TRBV7-9 with TRBJ2-3; D gene uncertain. The CDR3 extends over 13 amino acids. From germline, CDR1 is SEHNR and CDR2 FQNEAQ (reference sequence). V lost 1 base to trimming and J lost 5 bases, with 7 bases between them. DNA for the CDR3: TGTGCCAGCAGCTTAGAGACAAGAGATACGCAGTATTTT. Its translation is CASSLETRDTQYF. The whole variable domain, filled in from reference TRBV7-9 and TRBJ2-3, reads DTGVSQNPRHKITKRGQNVTFRCDPISEHNRLYWYRQTLGQGPEFLTYFQNEAQLEKSRLLSDRFSAERPKGSFSTLEIQRTEQGDSAMYLCASSLETRDTQYFGPGTRLTVL.

The rearrangement joins TRBV6-2 or TRBV6-3 to TRBJ1-1; D gene uncertain. The CDR3 length is 12 residues. The V and J ends lost 1 base and 1 base respectively, with 1 base between them. CDR1 MNHEY and CDR2 SVGEGT come from the germline V gene. The CDR3 DNA follows: TGTGCCAGCAGTTACTGGAACACTGAAGCTTTCTTT. Residues: CASSYWNTEAFF.

This rearrangement joins TRBV19 to TRBJ2-7; 7 positions agree with TRBD2. There are 14 residues in the CDR3. Looked up from germline, CDR1 is LNHDA and CDR2 is SQIVND (reference sequence). The ends lost 5 bases at V and 6 bases at J; junction bases unmatched: 10. DNA of the CDR3: TGTGCCAGTAGTCCTTTTGCGGGAGTGGCCGAGCAGTACTTC. Its protein is CASSPFAGVAEQYF.

The chain uses TRBV28 and TRBJ2-3; TRBD1 matches at 7 bases. The V gene's germline CDR1 is MDHEN and CDR2 SYDVKM. With V trimmed by 3 bases and J by 3 bases, 12 bases remained unmatched. This CDR3 spans 17 amino acids. The chain's CDR3 is CASSFSPEGAWTDTQYF. CDR3 nucleotide sequence: TGTGCCAGCAGTTTCTCGCCCGAGGGGGCTTGGACAGATACGCAGTATTTT. Full variable domain (outside the CDR3, taken from reference TRBV28 and TRBJ2-3): DVKVTQSSRYLVKRTGEKVFLECVQDMDHENMFWYRQDPGLGLRLIYFSYDVKMKEKGDIPEGYSVSREKKERFSLILESASTNQTSMYLCASSFSPEGAWTDTQYFGPGTRLTVL.